The T cell receptor beta chain under discussion was sequenced for a study of blood T cell repertoires in COVID-19. In the original analysis: Using reference gene primer amplification, nucleated cell counts were estimated. Some clones are missing from TCRdb's copy, which holds only in-frame ones; the method was immunoSEQ multiplex PCR. Clone size and the V and J calls come from that table; the DNA yielded D and trimming. The sample includes fewer than 200,000 clones, roughly 80% of them seen just once. V lost 7 bases, J lost 14 bases, and 10 bases stayed unmatched. In germline, CDR1 is MDHEN, CDR2 SYDVKM. The CDR3 sequence is 12 residues long. For recovered donors of Cohort 3, there were two negative PCRs, clearance, or symptom resolution.

Material: PBMCs or T cells enriched from blood (not recorded which). This clonotype was obtained from a woman in her forties or fifties who had recovered from COVID-19. The V gene is TRBV28, the J gene TRBJ2-1; 8 bases align to TRBD1. DNA for the CDR3: TGTGCCAGCAATTCAGGGACAGGTGAAAAGTTCTTC. Protein: CASNSGTGEKFF.